This T cell receptor (beta chain) was sequenced in a study of kidney transplant recipient with SARS-CoV-2 infection. This clonotype was counted ten times or more. V was clipped by 6 bases and J by 4 bases, with 22 bases between them. This CDR3 is 16 amino acids long. Germline V lookup: CDR1 SGHNT, CDR2 YYREEE (reference sequence). In TCRdb, the reads were re-called with MiXCR into one record per CDR3 protein. The table has roughly 230,000 distinct CDR3 sequences, around 28% seen once. The sample was a blood sample, taken at baseline and on day 111 from a kidney transplant recipient. The rearrangement links TRBV5-4 to TRBJ1-2, with D uncertain. The clonotype was recovered from a male patient in his thirties who had COVID-19 and was a kidney transplant recipient. Part of the T cell pool may stem from the graft donor. DNA of the CDR3: TGTGCCAGCAATAGTAGCGTACCAGGAAAGACCTATGGCTACACCTTC. Translating it yields CASNSSVPGKTYGYTF.